These 25 T cell receptor beta chains share one sample of origin, sequenced in a study of cytomegalovirus exposure and HLA in healthy donors. 13 Jbeta primers and 60 Vbeta primers were used for the PCR. TCRdb's copy holds only in-frame clones and misses some; the assay was immunoSEQ multiplex PCR. The table has about 140,000 clones, about 85% seen once. Specimen: PBMCs. These receptors came from a female donor in good health and CMV-seronegative.

The chain recombines TRBV4-3 with TRBJ2-7; D is perhaps TRBD2 (5 bases). Trimming shortened V by 8 bases and J by 6 bases, and 26 bases separated the two germline ends. The CDR3 loop spans 16 amino acids. Germline loops: CDR1 LGHNA, CDR2 YSLEER. The CDR3 reads CASGVSIPGSVREQYF. In DNA form, the CDR3 reads TGCGCCAGCGGGGTATCTATTCCGGGGAGCGTTCGCGAGCAGTACTTC.

This chain links TRBV6-1 with TRBJ2-7; D possibly corresponds to TRBD1 (6 bases). Germline assignment: CDR1 MNHNS and CDR2 SASEGT. With 4 bases removed from V and 6 bases from J, the gap between germline ends came to 16 bases. This CDR3 region has 14 residues. DNA of the CDR3: TGTGCCAGCAGTGCCTTGGCAGGGGTTATCGAGCAGTACTTC. Translating it yields CASSALAGVIEQYF.

The chain carries TRBV5-4 and TRBJ2-3; a possible D gene is TRBD2 (6 bases). Trimming stripped 0 bases from V and 0 bases from J, with 8 bases between. Germline V gives CDR1 SGHNT, CDR2 YYREEE (reference sequence). The CDR3 sequence is 15 residues long. The CDR3 DNA is TGTGCCAGCAGCTTGGGGGGGGTGAGCACAGATACGCAGTATTTT. As protein: CASSLGGVSTDTQYF.

This chain joins TRBV7-2 and TRBJ2-1; D is perhaps TRBD1 (5 bases). V lost 5 bases to trimming and J lost 2 bases, with 13 bases between them. Germline CDR1 and CDR2: SGHTA and FQGNSA. The CDR3 contains 15 residues. The CDR3, as DNA: TGTGCCAGCAGCACCAGGGTTTTAACCTACAATGAGCAGTTCTTC. It specifies CASSTRVLTYNEQFF.

This clone has just a few counts. The chain carries TRBV6-5 and TRBJ2-1, with 10 nucleotides matching TRBD2. V was clipped by 5 bases and J by 7 bases; unmatched bases: 5. The germline gives CDR1 MNHEY, CDR2 SVGAGI. This CDR3 is 14 amino acids long. CDR3 DNA: TGTGCCAGCAGTCTAGCGGGGGCGATGAATGAGCAGTTCTTC. Amino acid sequence: CASSLAGAMNEQFF.

V usage is TRBV5-6 and J usage is TRBJ2-5; D not resolved. The J call may be in error: the DNA end matches TRBJ2-7 better. The CDR3 totals 12 residues. Per the germline V gene, CDR1 is SGHDT and CDR2 is YYEEEE. DNA for the CDR3: TGTGCCAGCAGCCAACGGGTCTACGAGCAGTACTTC. Protein sequence: CASSQRVYEQYF.

This sequence joins TRBV29-1 and TRBJ2-5; unclear D gene. Trimming pared 0 bases from V and 5 bases from J, leaving 16 bases between. The germline CDR1 and CDR2 sequences are SQVTM and ANQGSEA. The CDR3 loop spans 15 amino acids. CDR3 coding DNA: TGCAGCGTTGAAGATCTTCGAAACTTTGCGGAGACCCAGTACTTC. It specifies CSVEDLRNFAETQYF.

This chain uses TRBV28 with TRBJ1-1; 10 nucleotides align to TRBD1. With 6 bases clipped from V and 5 bases from J, the junction kept 3 bases outside the gene matches. CDR1 and CDR2 from the germline V gene are MDHEN and SYDVKM. The CDR3 spans 13 residues. CDR3: CASSSDRGTEAFF. For the CDR3, the DNA is TGTGCCAGCAGCTCGGACAGGGGGACTGAAGCTTTCTTT.

The gene calls are TRBV9 and TRBJ2-7; tentative D call: TRBD2 (5 bases). Trimming stripped 3 bases from V and 3 bases from J, with 13 bases between. Germline-derived CDR1 and CDR2 are SGDLS and YYNGEE. The length of the CDR3 is 14 residues. CDR3 coding DNA: TGTGCCAGCAGCGGAGAGGGAGCGGACTACGAGCAGTACTTC. Amino acid sequence: CASSGEGADYEQYF.

The rearrangement joins TRBV5-1 to TRBJ2-3, with 8 bases fitting TRBD1. The CDR3 consists of 16 residues. CDR1 and CDR2 (germline): SGHRS, YFSETQ. The junction had 12 bases not matched to a gene; V was cut back by 3 bases and J by 6 bases. CDR3 region: CASSYDRGGSLDTQYF. The CDR3 coding sequence is TGCGCCAGCAGCTACGACAGGGGCGGATCGTTGGATACGCAGTATTTT.

The chain couples TRBV18 to TRBJ1-1; perhaps TRBD1 as D (5 bases). V lost 3 bases to trimming and J lost 5 bases, with 25 bases between them. Per the germline V gene, CDR1 is KGHSH and CDR2 is LQKENI. This CDR3 has 18 residues. This CDR3 is CASSPRAVVTVEKTEAFF. The DNA for the CDR3 is TGTGCCAGCTCACCCAGGGCCGTTGTGACAGTAGAGAAAACTGAAGCTTTCTTT. The full variable domain, with the rest looked up from reference TRBV18 and TRBJ1-1, is NAGVMQNPRHLVRRRGQEARLRCSPMKGHSHVYWYRQLPEEGLKFMVYLQKENIIDESGMPKERFSAEFPKEGPSILRIQQVVRGDSAAYFCASSPRAVVTVEKTEAFFGQGTRLTVV.

V and J are TRBV7-2 and TRBJ2-5; 11 bases are shared with TRBD1. V trimming: 1 base; J trimming: 5 bases; junction bases outside the gene matches: 3. The CDR3 extends over 15 amino acids. Germline values: CDR1 SGHTA, CDR2 FQGNSA. The CDR3 region is CASSLDGTGGETQYF. For the CDR3, the DNA is TGTGCCAGCAGCTTAGACGGGACAGGGGGGGAGACCCAGTACTTC. Using reference TRBV7-2 and TRBJ2-5 for the parts outside the CDR3, the full variable domain is GAGVSQSPSNKVTEKGKDVELRCDPISGHTALYWYRQSLGQGLEFLIYFQGNSAPDKSGLPSDRFSAERTGGSVSTLTIQRTQQEDSAVYLCASSLDGTGGETQYFGPGTRLLVL.

Only a few counts were recorded for this clone. The V gene is TRBV5-1, the J gene TRBJ1-2; D is unclear. V dropped 0 bases and J dropped 2 bases, with 14 bases sitting between them. The germline V gene has CDR1 SGHRS and CDR2 YFSETQ. The CDR3 consists of 16 residues. The DNA for the CDR3 is TGCGCCAGCAGCTTGGTAGTGGAAACGGGGAACTATGGCTACACCTTC. This translates into CASSLVVETGNYGYTF. Drawing the rest from reference TRBV5-1 and TRBJ1-2, the complete variable domain is KAGVTQTPRYLIKTRGQQVTLSCSPISGHRSVSWYQQTPGQGLQFLFEYFSETQRNKGNFPGRFSGRQFSNSRSEMNVSTLELGDSALYLCASSLVVETGNYGYTFGSGTRLTVV.

This clone occurred once. This sequence joins TRBV7-2 and TRBJ2-5; weak D call: TRBD1 (7 bases). The germline CDR1 and CDR2 sequences are SGHTA and FQGNSA. The CDR3 totals 15 residues. V was cut by 1 base and J by 4 bases, with 13 bases left in between. The CDR3 nucleotides are TGTGCCAGCAGCTTAGGGGCAGGGGGGAGAGAGACCCAGTACTTC. Encoded protein: CASSLGAGGRETQYF.

The chain recombines TRBV7-2 with TRBJ1-1; D remains unclear. The CDR3 covers 13 residues. V shed 0 bases and J shed 1 base, with 3 bases lying between them. CDR1 is SGHTA and CDR2 is FQGNSA in the germline V gene. The CDR3 nucleotides read TGTGCCAGCAGCTTAGCCTGGAACACTGAAGCTTTCTTT. Amino acid sequence: CASSLAWNTEAFF.

This clone has only one observation. The chain employs TRBV4-3 and TRBJ2-1; 7 nucleotides align to TRBD1. The germline CDR1 and CDR2 sequences are LGHNA and YSLEER. The junction had 8 bases not matched to a gene; V was cut back by 4 bases and J by 8 bases. This CDR3 is built from 14 residues. As DNA, the CDR3 is TGCGCCAGCAGCCTTCTGACAGGGATGGATGAGCAGTTCTTC. Translated, it gives CASSLLTGMDEQFF.

As DNA, the CDR3 is TGTGCCATCAGTGAATCAAGGGACAGGCACGAGCAGTACTTC. Translating it yields CAISESRDRHEQYF. This chain joins TRBV10-3 and TRBJ2-7, with 8 bases matching TRBD1. Germline CDR1 is ENHRY and CDR2 is SYGVKD. V trimming: 3 bases; J trimming: 5 bases; junction bases outside the gene matches: 6. The CDR3 covers 14 residues.

J is TRBJ2-5 and V is TRBV28; D might be TRBD2 (5 bases). Germline lookup yields CDR1 MDHEN and CDR2 SYDVKM. V lost 1 base and J lost 7, with 13 bases in between. The CDR3 sequence is 14 residues long. CDR3 amino acids: CASSLSRVRGTQYF. The CDR3 DNA reads as TGTGCCAGCAGTTTATCTCGGGTCCGGGGGACCCAGTACTTC.

The V and J genes are TRBV18 and TRBJ2-1; TRBD2 agrees at 9 bases. The germline V gene has CDR1 KGHSH and CDR2 LQKENI. The CDR3 consists of 16 residues. V lost 5 bases to trimming and J lost 5 bases; unmatched junction nucleotides: 10. CDR3 coding DNA: TGTGCCAGCTCAACGGGTGGGGCTAGCGGGAACAATGAGCAGTTCTTC. It codes for CASSTGGASGNNEQFF.

This chain joins TRBV4-1 and TRBJ2-2, with D possibly TRBD1 on 5 matching bases. Germline CDR1 and CDR2: MGHRA and YSYEKL. The CDR3 sequence is 15 residues long. V lost 2 bases and J 4 bases, leaving 11 bases between the germline ends. CDR3 region: CASSQRGQITGELFF. CDR3 sequence (DNA): TGCGCCAGCAGCCAACGCGGACAAATCACCGGGGAGCTGTTTTTT.

The gene calls are TRBV28 and TRBJ1-2; D possibly corresponds to TRBD1 (5 bases). This CDR3 has 11 amino acids. Trimming cost V 8 bases and J 5 bases, with 9 bases left between them. Germline-derived CDR1 and CDR2 are MDHEN and SYDVKM. The CDR3 loop reads CASHDSYGYTF. The CDR3 DNA reads as TGTGCCAGCCATGACAGTTATGGCTACACCTTC.

J is TRBJ1-3 and V is TRBV12-5, with D tentatively TRBD1 (6 bases). Germline CDR1 LGHNT, CDR2 FRNRAP. This CDR3 spans 16 amino acids. The V end lost 2 bases, the J end lost 4 bases, and 15 bases lay between the germline ends. In DNA form, the CDR3 reads TGTGCTAGTGGTTTGACAACAGGGAAAGTGGGAAACACCATATATTTT. Translating gives CASGLTTGKVGNTIYF.

The V and J genes are TRBV15 and TRBJ2-1; 9 nucleotides line up with TRBD2. The CDR3 spans 16 residues. CDR1 is LNHNV, CDR2 YYDKDF, per germline (reference sequence). V lost 5 bases and J lost 6; bases outside the gene matches: 11. The CDR3 is CATSDRLAGSLNEQFF. The CDR3 DNA sequence: TGTGCCACCAGCGACCGTCTAGCGGGAAGCCTCAATGAGCAGTTCTTC.

This clone showed up just once. This sequence joins TRBV7-9 and TRBJ1-2; 8 bases are a match to TRBD1. The germline gives CDR1 SEHNR, CDR2 FQNEAQ (reference sequence). After removal of 5 bases from V and 9 bases from J, the junction contained 2 bases not matched to a gene. The CDR3 is made up of 11 amino acids. CDR3 nucleotides: TGTGCCAGCAGCAGACAGGGGAGCTACACCTTC. Its protein product is CASSRQGSYTF.

The rearrangement links TRBV5-6 to TRBJ2-2, with D tentatively TRBD2 (6 bases). This CDR3 region has 13 residues. Germline assignment: CDR1 SGHDT and CDR2 YYEEEE. V lost 7 bases to trimming and J lost 9 bases, with 16 bases between them. As DNA, the CDR3 is TGTGCCAGCGCCCGGGGGATCCTCCGGGAGCTGTTTTTT. It specifies CASARGILRELFF.